This is a list of T cell receptor beta chains from one sample in a study of a mutant IDH1 vaccine in newly diagnosed glioma. The protocol was immunoSEQ multiplex PCR, while the TCRdb copy is restricted to in-frame clones and leaves out a portion. The repertoire has some 90,000 clones, 82% of them found once; the top ten carry about 5.3%. The source material was PBMCs, sampled from a glioma patient treated with radiotherapy, temozolomide or both. The source is a man in his forties or fifties with glioma. Some clones in this sample may be carry-over from other donors' samples. Both conserved end residues are part of each CDR3. The D gene is left open where the match is weak. Rows may omit the clone size; those that give it use once, few, many or a size class.

cdr3_aa | cdr3_nt | d_call | j_call | clone_size | v_call
CASRVTENEQFF | TGTGCCAGCAGGGTAACAGAGAATGAGCAGTTCTTC | . | TRBJ2-1 | . | TRBV2
CASSPGPYGYTF | TGTGCCAGCAGCCCAGGACCCTATGGCTACACCTTC | . | TRBJ1-2 | many | TRBV7-9
CASSIDGEIQPQHF | TGTGCCAGTAGTATAGATGGAGAAATCCAGCCCCAGCATTTT | . | TRBJ1-5 | . | TRBV19
CASSSRLGEEAFF | TGCGCCAGCAGCTCCCGGTTAGGGGAGGAGGCTTTCTTT | . | TRBJ1-1 | . | TRBV5-1
CASSVAPRGEQETQYF | TGTGCCAGCAGCGTAGCTCCCAGGGGAGAGCAAGAGACCCAGTACTTC | . | TRBJ2-5 | . | TRBV9
CASSKTGSNYGYTF | TGTGCCAGTAGTAAGACAGGGTCTAACTATGGCTACACCTTC | TRBD1 | TRBJ1-2 | . | TRBV19
CASSPQFGDGGYEKLFF | TGTGCCAGCTCACCCCAGTTCGGGGACGGCGGATATGAAAAACTGTTTTTT | . | TRBJ1-4 | many | TRBV18
CASSPYDRNTEAFF | TGTGCCAGCAGCCCATACGACAGGAACACTGAAGCTTTCTTT | . | TRBJ1-1 | once | TRBV5-4
CASSAAGKGEQFF | TGTGCCAGCAGCGCGGCGGGGAAGGGTGAGCAGTTCTTC | . | TRBJ2-1 | . | TRBV9
CSGGRDTGELFF | TGCAGCGGGGGGCGGGACACCGGGGAGCTGTTTTTT | . | TRBJ2-2 | . | TRBV29-1
CASTPGTVSYEQYF | TGTGCCAGCACCCCCGGGACAGTGAGCTACGAGCAGTACTTC | TRBD1 | TRBJ2-7 | . | TRBV6-1
CASRLSVDRTQYF | TGTGCCAGCCGCCTTTCAGTGGATCGGACCCAGTACTTC | . | TRBJ2-5 | . | TRBV2
CASSVGQYGYTF | TGTGCCAGCAGCGTCGGACAGTATGGCTACACCTTC | . | TRBJ1-2 | few | TRBV21-1
CASRRTGQGNTEAFF | TGTGCCAGCAGACGTACGGGACAGGGGAACACTGAAGCTTTCTTT | TRBD1 | TRBJ1-1 | . | TRBV6-5
CASSVFTGGPDTQYF | TGTGCCAGCAGCGTCTTTACAGGGGGCCCAGATACGCAGTATTTT | TRBD1 | TRBJ2-3 | . | TRBV9
CSVERAGTDTQYF | TGCAGCGTTGAGCGTGCGGGTACAGATACGCAGTATTTT | . | TRBJ2-3 | . | TRBV29-1
CASSTPTGGYTF | TGTGCCAGCAGTACGCCGACAGGAGGCTACACCTTC | . | TRBJ1-2 | . | TRBV6-5
CAWSVRGAAVEFYGYTF | TGTGCCTGGAGTGTACGGGGGGCGGCCGTTGAGTTCTATGGCTACACCTTC | . | TRBJ1-2 | once | TRBV30
CAWGKLRLTEAFF | TGTGCCTGGGGGAAGCTCCGACTTACTGAAGCTTTCTTT | . | TRBJ1-1 | . | TRBV30
CASGSWGNTEAFF | TGTGCCAGCGGGTCCTGGGGGAACACTGAAGCTTTCTTT | . | TRBJ1-1 | once | TRBV5-5
CAWSTRDRVSYEQYF | TGTGCCTGGAGTACCCGGGACAGGGTCTCCTACGAGCAGTACTTC | TRBD1 | TRBJ2-7 | . | TRBV30
CASSEIVWETSGNTIYF | TGTGCCAGCAGTGAAATAGTTTGGGAGACCTCTGGAAACACCATATATTTT | . | TRBJ1-3 | . | TRBV2
CASSESGQFNSEAFF | TGCGCCAGCAGTGAGTCTGGGCAGTTCAACTCTGAAGCTTTCTTT | . | TRBJ1-1 | few | TRBV10-1